This entry lists 25 T cell receptor beta chains sequenced from one sample in a study of beta chain features in type 1 diabetes. Broader study findings: Moderate yet significant TCRB CDR3 shortening was seen in Type 1 diabetes patients in all four CD4+ subsets.

As every portion of the isolated RNA was reverse transcribed, the sequencing read expressed TCRB transcripts. The method was immunoSEQ multiplex PCR; TCRdb's version includes in-frame clones alone and lacks a portion of them. Of 600,000 to 700,000 clones in the sample, over 10% were seen once. For these TCRs, the target antigens are not known. The sample taken for sequencing was naive CD4+ T cells from blood. The receptor set was obtained from a man between 25 and 39 years old with type 1 diabetes.

This clone appeared a few times. The chain joins TRBV10-3 to TRBJ1-1; tentatively, D is TRBD1 (5 bases). The CDR3 loop spans 13 amino acids. The V end lost 3 bases, the J end lost 3 bases, and 8 bases lay between the germline ends. The germline CDR1 and CDR2 sequences are ENHRY and SYGVKD. The CDR3 reads CAISDREDTEAFF. The CDR3 DNA sequence: TGTGCCATCAGTGACAGGGAGGACACTGAAGCTTTCTTT.

Regarding this clone: Because the CDR3's place on the DNA is in doubt, the DNA is left out and the CDR3 is given as listed by TCRdb. The chain is built from TRBV18 and TRBJ1-6; the table's D call, TRBD1, has no DNA check behind it. Per the germline V gene, CDR1 is KGHSH and CDR2 is LQKENI. The CDR3 spans 16 residues, counting both ends. CDR3 in amino acids: CASSRSGQGDNSPLHF.

V and J are TRBV19 and TRBJ1-2; a weak D match, TRBD1 (5 bases). V was shortened by 7 bases and J by 1 base, with 16 bases between the two germline ends. The CDR3 contains 15 residues. CDR1 is LNHDA and CDR2 is SQIVND in the germline V gene (reference sequence). The CDR3 coding sequence is TGTGCCAGTACTGAAGTGGCAGGGAATAACTATGGCTACACCTTC. This translates into CASTEVAGNNYGYTF.

This clone was found a few times. The chain combines TRBV10-3 with TRBJ2-5; D unresolved. Trimming took off 4 bases at V and 5 bases at J, with 8 bases between the two ends. Germline assignment: CDR1 ENHRY and CDR2 SYGVKD. The CDR3 is made up of 12 amino acids. The CDR3 sequence: CAISVGRETQYF. In nucleotides, the CDR3 is TGTGCCATCAGTGTCGGAAGGGAGACCCAGTACTTC.

The chain combines TRBV7-9 with TRBJ1-4, with a tentative D call TRBD1 (5 bases). This CDR3 comprises 16 residues. The germline V gene encodes CDR1 SEHNR and CDR2 FQNEAQ (reference sequence). Trimming shortened V by 1 base and J by 7 bases, and 16 bases separated the two germline ends. CDR3 protein: CASSLEGSRRGEKLFF. The CDR3 region has the DNA TGTGCCAGCAGCTTAGAGGGGTCAAGGCGAGGTGAAAAACTGTTTTTT.

This clone was seen a few times. The rearrangement joins TRBV5-1 to TRBJ2-3; a weak D match, TRBD1 (6 bases). V gave up 7 bases and J gave up 2 bases, with 17 bases separating them. CDR1 and CDR2 from the germline V gene are SGHRS and YFSETQ. The CDR3 totals 15 residues. The CDR3 DNA reads TGCGCCAGCCGACGGCAGGGGATCCCCACAGATACGCAGTATTTT. It yields the protein CASRRQGIPTDTQYF.

This chain joins TRBV19 and TRBJ2-7; D gene uncertain. The germline CDR1 and CDR2 sequences are LNHDA and SQIVND (reference sequence). This CDR3 spans 12 amino acids. The V gene lost 8 bases and the J gene lost 3 bases, with 11 bases spanning the gap. The CDR3: CASGSENYEQYF. CDR3 nucleotides: TGTGCCAGTGGGTCGGAAAACTACGAGCAGTACTTC.

This clone has more than one count but fewer than ten. The chain couples TRBV2 to TRBJ1-1, with D unclear. CDR1 is SNHLY, CDR2 FYNNEI, per germline. V was cut by 2 bases and J by 2 bases, with 12 bases left in between. The CDR3 has 15 amino acids. The CDR3 DNA follows: TGTGCCAGCAGTGAATTGGGTGAGGAAAACACTGAAGCTTTCTTT. This sequence encodes CASSELGEENTEAFF.

This clone was detected only a few times. The chain combines TRBV10-3 with TRBJ2-7; D unresolved. CDR3 length: 12 amino acids. V lost 0 bases, J lost 7 bases, and 7 bases lay in between. Germline V CDR1 and CDR2: ENHRY, SYGVKD. As DNA, the CDR3 is TGTGCCATCAGTGAGTCGGGCGGAGAGCAGTACTTC. It yields the protein CAISESGGEQYF.

The rearrangement links TRBV5-4 to TRBJ1-6, with D maybe TRBD1 (6 bases). Looked up from germline, CDR1 is SGHNT and CDR2 is YYREEE (reference sequence). Trimming took 4 bases from V and 7 from J, leaving 21 bases between them. This CDR3 has 17 residues. CDR3 in amino acids: CASSLAAGRGWNSPLHF. CDR3 DNA: TGTGCCAGCAGCCTGGCCGCCGGCAGGGGCTGGAATTCACCCCTCCACTTT.

J is TRBJ2-6 and V is TRBV30; D ambiguous. Germline CDR1 and CDR2: GTSNPN and SVGIG (reference sequence). Trimming cost V 2 bases and J 0 bases, with 17 bases left between them. The CDR3 contains 18 residues. The CDR3 reads CAWSPLRHGNSGANVLTF. The CDR3 bases are TGTGCCTGGAGTCCACTAAGGCACGGCAACTCTGGGGCCAACGTCCTGACTTTC. The entire variable domain, with the rest obtained from reference TRBV30 and TRBJ2-6, is as follows: SQTIHQWPATLVQPVGSPLSLECTVEGTSNPNLYWYRQAAGRGLQLLFYSVGIGQISSEVPQNLSASRPQDRQFILSSKKLLLSDSGFYLCAWSPLRHGNSGANVLTFGAGSRLTVL.

This chain uses TRBV11-2 with TRBJ2-3; D remains unclear. Germline values: CDR1 SGHAT, CDR2 FQNNGV. V lost 6 bases, J lost 4 bases, and 8 bases lay in between. The length of the CDR3 is 12 residues. This CDR3 is CASSEGADTQYF. The CDR3 DNA follows: TGTGCCAGCAGTGAAGGCGCAGATACGCAGTATTTT.

As DNA, the CDR3 is TGTGCCACCAGCAGAGGCCCCCTCCACGGGCCTCAGCCCCAGCATTTT. This sequence encodes CATSRGPLHGPQPQHF. The chain joins TRBV15 to TRBJ1-5; D is undetermined. This CDR3 spans 16 amino acids. From germline, CDR1 is LNHNV and CDR2 YYDKDF (reference sequence). V was clipped by 1 base and J by 6 bases, with 16 bases between them.

CDR3 in amino acids: CASSALDGPYEQYF. Written as DNA, the CDR3 is TGTGCCAGCAGCGCCCTAGACGGACCCTACGAGCAGTACTTC. The rearrangement joins TRBV9 to TRBJ2-7; D not certain. CDR1 and CDR2 (germline): SGDLS, YYNGEE. The CDR3 contains 14 residues. Trimming removed 3 bases at V and 2 bases at J, with 12 bases between.

The table lists this clone with a few counts. The rearrangement links TRBV5-1 to TRBJ2-3; D unclear. Germline V gives CDR1 SGHRS, CDR2 YFSETQ. The CDR3 is made up of 15 amino acids. V lost 2 bases and J 2 bases, leaving 12 bases between the germline ends. The chain's CDR3 is CASSLHRRNTDTQYF. CDR3 nucleotides: TGCGCCAGCAGCTTACACAGAAGAAACACAGATACGCAGTATTTT.

This chain links TRBV7-9 with TRBJ1-4; the D gene is possibly TRBD1 (5 bases). The CDR3 length is 15 residues. CDR1 and CDR2 from the germline V gene are SEHNR and FQNEAQ (reference sequence). The V and J ends lost 5 bases and 12 bases respectively, with 22 bases between them. CDR3 sequence (DNA): TGTGCCAGCAGCCAGACAGCTGCAACTAGGTTGGAACTGTTTTTT. Translated, it gives CASSQTAATRLELFF.

The rearrangement links TRBV7-2 to TRBJ2-5, with D unclear. This CDR3 contains 13 residues. CDR1 SGHTA and CDR2 FQGNSA come from the germline V gene. V was trimmed by 5 bases and J by 1 base, leaving 8 bases between them. CDR3 protein: CASSRRIQETQYF. The CDR3 DNA reads TGTGCCAGCAGCAGAAGGATCCAAGAGACCCAGTACTTC.

This chain uses TRBV4-3 with TRBJ1-6; 7 bases agree with TRBD1. The CDR3 sequence is 16 residues long. With V trimmed by 3 bases and J by 9 bases, 11 bases remained unmatched. CDR1 and CDR2 from the germline V gene are LGHNA and YSLEER. CDR3 protein: CASSQIADRDTSPLHF. DNA of the CDR3: TGCGCCAGCAGCCAGATAGCTGACAGGGATACTTCACCCCTCCACTTT.

Comments on this clone: This same CDR3 is encoded by further DNA sequences in the sample. This sequence joins TRBV7-2 and TRBJ1-4; D not resolved. The CDR3 is 14 amino acids. Germline lookup yields CDR1 SGHTA and CDR2 FQGNSA. V lost 1 base and J 4 bases, leaving 7 bases between the germline ends. CDR3 nucleotide sequence: TGTGCCAGCAGCTTAGACGGGGTTAATGAAAAACTGTTTTTT. It yields the protein CASSLDGVNEKLFF.

This clone came up a few times. The rearrangement links TRBV7-9 to TRBJ2-5; D uncertain. The CDR3 runs 14 residues. Deletions cut 1 base from V and 2 bases from J, with 8 bases between. Germline loops: CDR1 SEHNR, CDR2 FQNEAQ (reference sequence). This CDR3 is CASSLDSGQETQYF. Here the CDR3 DNA reads TGTGCCAGCAGCTTAGATAGTGGTCAAGAGACCCAGTACTTC.

This clone has just a few counts. The V call is TRBV7-2, the J call TRBJ2-3; TRBD2 matches 8 bases. Germline assignment: CDR1 SGHTA and CDR2 FQGNSA. Unmatched junction bases numbered 7, after V lost 6 bases and J lost 2 bases. CDR3 length equals 15 residues. CDR3 in DNA: TGTGCCAGCAGTAATACGGGGGGGCCCACAGATACGCAGTATTTT. Translating gives CASSNTGGPTDTQYF.

This chain uses TRBV9 with TRBJ1-6; TRBD1 is a possible D gene (5 bases). V lost 4 bases and J lost 10, with 18 bases in between. Germline CDR1 is SGDLS and CDR2 is YYNGEE. The CDR3 is made up of 15 amino acids. The DNA for the CDR3 is TGTGCCAGCAGCACAGGACCCGTGGAGGGATCACCCCTCCACTTT. Translation: CASSTGPVEGSPLHF.

This clone has more than one count but fewer than ten. The V gene is TRBV6-5, the J gene TRBJ1-2; no clear D gene. CDR1 is MNHEY, CDR2 SVGAGI, per germline. The CDR3 has 12 residues. V shed 7 bases and J shed 4 bases, with 10 bases lying between them. The CDR3 sequence: CASKDGGYGYTF. In nucleotides, the CDR3 is TGTGCCAGCAAAGATGGTGGCTATGGCTACACCTTC.

There are a few counts of this clone. This chain connects TRBV7-2 to TRBJ2-1; 7 nucleotides agree with TRBD1. The germline gives CDR1 SGHTA, CDR2 FQGNSA. Germline trimming cut 6 bases from V and 2 bases from J; bases unmatched to any gene: 7. CDR3 length equals 15 residues. DNA for the CDR3: TGTGCCAGCAGTCCCGCCGGACAGGCCTACAATGAGCAGTTCTTC. Translated, it gives CASSPAGQAYNEQFF.

This clone showed up just a few times. The sample contains more than one DNA sequence encoding this CDR3. The chain couples TRBV5-1 to TRBJ2-7; D remains unclear. Germline CDR1 reads SGHRS; CDR2 reads YFSETQ. This CDR3 has 15 amino acids. V was cut by 0 bases and J by 0 bases, with 10 bases left in between. DNA for the CDR3: TGCGCCAGCAGCTTGGGAAGCACATCCTCCTACGAGCAGTACTTC. As protein: CASSLGSTSSYEQYF. Full variable domain (outside the CDR3, taken from reference TRBV5-1 and TRBJ2-7): KAGVTQTPRYLIKTRGQQVTLSCSPISGHRSVSWYQQTPGQGLQFLFEYFSETQRNKGNFPGRFSGRQFSNSRSEMNVSTLELGDSALYLCASSLGSTSSYEQYFGPGTRLTVT.